Presented here are 17 T cell receptor beta chains from one specimen sequenced in a study of cytomegalovirus exposure and HLA in healthy donors. Primers included in the PCR were 60 Vbeta and 13 Jbeta primers. Sequencing was performed with immunoSEQ multiplex PCR; in TCRdb, only in-frame clones are kept and a portion is missing. The data contain around 150,000 clones, 65% to 85% of them singletons. The sequencing input was PBMCs. These TCRs come from a woman aged 35 to 49 in good health and CMV-seropositive.

The genes are TRBV2 and TRBJ1-4; tentative D call: TRBD1 (6 bases). The V and J ends lost 4 bases and 8 bases respectively, with 17 bases between them. CDR3 length equals 15 residues. Germline values: CDR1 SNHLY, CDR2 FYNNEI. Here the CDR3 DNA reads TGTGCCAGCAGTGTTCCCAGGGCCCAGGGGGAAAAACTGTTTTTT. The encoded protein is CASSVPRAQGEKLFF.

The table lists this clone with a few counts. V is TRBV2 and J is TRBJ2-7; D is possibly TRBD1 (6 bases). The CDR3 has 13 residues. V was cut by 6 bases and J by 2 bases, with 11 bases left in between. CDR1 SNHLY and CDR2 FYNNEI come from the germline V gene. Written as DNA, the CDR3 is TGTGCCAGCAGCGTTGAGGGGGCCTACGAGCAGTACTTC. Its translation is CASSVEGAYEQYF.

CDR3 residues: CASSIEGGGDSNQPQHF. CDR3 DNA sequence: TGTGCCAGTAGTATAGAGGGCGGCGGGGATAGCAATCAGCCCCAGCATTTT. This chain joins TRBV19 and TRBJ1-5; D is unresolved. Germline V gene lookup returns CDR1 LNHDA and CDR2 SQIVND (reference sequence). This CDR3 has 17 residues. The V and J ends lost 0 bases and 0 bases respectively, with 12 bases between them.

J is TRBJ2-5 and V is TRBV2, with D uncertain. The CDR3 has 13 residues. Trimming took off 5 bases at V and 3 bases at J, with 10 bases between the two ends. Germline loops: CDR1 SNHLY, CDR2 FYNNEI. The CDR3 nucleotides are TGTGCCAGCAGTTGGCAGAAAGAAGAGACCCAGTACTTC. Residues: CASSWQKEETQYF.

V usage is TRBV29-1 and J usage is TRBJ2-7, with D unclear. The CDR3 runs to 12 residues. Per germline, CDR1 SQVTM and CDR2 ANQGSEA. V lost 4 bases and J 0 bases, leaving 7 bases between the germline ends. The CDR3 DNA sequence: TGCAGCGTTGGCCCGAGCTCCTACGAGCAGTACTTC. Its protein product is CSVGPSSYEQYF.

The rearrangement uses TRBV5-6 and TRBJ2-7; 9 positions agree with TRBD1. There are 16 residues in the CDR3. Germline CDR1 reads SGHDT; CDR2 reads YYEEEE. V lost 2 bases to trimming and J lost 3 bases; unmatched junction nucleotides: 9. The CDR3 loop reads CASSFYGPGQGYEQYF. Here the CDR3 DNA reads TGTGCCAGCAGCTTTTACGGACCGGGACAGGGCTACGAGCAGTACTTC.

V and J are TRBV27 and TRBJ2-7, with 9 bases aligning to TRBD1. V gave up 4 bases and J gave up 4 bases; unmatched junction bases: 8. The CDR3 extends over 15 amino acids. Looked up from germline, CDR1 is MNHEY and CDR2 is SMNVEV (reference sequence). CDR3 DNA sequence: TGTGCCAGCAGTTCCACGGGACAGGGAAGTTACGAGCAGTACTTC. It is translated as CASSSTGQGSYEQYF.

The CDR3 protein is CASTTDSQETQYF. The CDR3 bases are TGTGCCAGCACCACGGACAGTCAAGAGACCCAGTACTTC. The chain carries TRBV6-5 and TRBJ2-5; a weak D match, TRBD1 (6 bases). The CDR3 runs 13 residues. V lost 7 bases and J 2 bases, leaving 11 bases between the germline ends. CDR1 is MNHEY, CDR2 SVGAGI, per germline.

This clone was counted only a few times. CDR3 amino acids: CASSLAGRNSPLHF. DNA for the CDR3: TGTGCCAGCAGCTTAGCAGGGAGAAATTCACCCCTCCACTTT. V is TRBV7-8 and J is TRBJ1-6; D unclear. V was trimmed by 0 bases and J by 7 bases, leaving 7 bases between them. Germline V CDR1 and CDR2: SGHVS, FQNEAQ. This CDR3 contains 14 residues.

This chain connects TRBV2 to TRBJ2-5; 10 bases map to TRBD2. The junction had 5 bases not matched to a gene; V was cut back by 9 bases and J by 1 base. The CDR3 consists of 14 residues. CDR1 and CDR2 (germline): SNHLY, FYNNEI. CDR3 coding DNA: TGTGCCAGTTCCTCTAGCGGGGGCCAAGAGACCCAGTACTTC. Residues: CASSSSGGQETQYF. The complete variable domain, with remaining parts taken from reference TRBV2 and TRBJ2-5, reads EPEVTQTPSHQVTQMGQEVILRCVPISNHLYFYWYRQILGQKVEFLVSFYNNEISEKSEIFDDQFSVERPDGSNFTLKIRSTKLEDSAMYFCASSSSGGQETQYFGPGTRLLVL.

The chain has TRBV19 and TRBJ2-2; 8 bases fit TRBD2. This CDR3 region has 16 residues. With V trimmed by 3 bases and J by 4 bases, 7 bases remained unmatched. Germline V gene lookup returns CDR1 LNHDA and CDR2 SQIVND (reference sequence). CDR3 coding DNA: TGTGCCAGTAGTATTCCCAGCGGGAGTCCCACCGGGGAGCTGTTTTTT. Its translation: CASSIPSGSPTGELFF.

This clone was found a few times. The V call is TRBV30, the J call TRBJ2-7; D may be TRBD1 (5 bases). This CDR3 is 14 amino acids long. The germline V gene encodes CDR1 GTSNPN and CDR2 SVGIG (reference sequence). V dropped 2 bases and J dropped 2 bases, with 13 bases sitting between them. In DNA form, the CDR3 reads TGTGCCTGGAGTACAGGATCCCCCCCCTACGAGCAGTACTTC. Translating it yields CAWSTGSPPYEQYF. The full variable domain, its missing parts supplied by reference TRBV30 and TRBJ2-7, is SQTIHQWPATLVQPVGSPLSLECTVEGTSNPNLYWYRQAAGRGLQLLFYSVGIGQISSEVPQNLSASRPQDRQFILSSKKLLLSDSGFYLCAWSTGSPPYEQYFGPGTRLTVT.

The V and J genes are TRBV19 and TRBJ2-1, with 10 positions matching TRBD2. The germline V gene encodes CDR1 LNHDA and CDR2 SQIVND (reference sequence). This CDR3 region has 18 residues. The V and J ends lost 1 base and 2 bases, in that order; junction bases with no gene match: 8. CDR3 nucleotides: TGTGCCAGTAGTATAGGCCCATCGAGCGGGAGGGCCTACAATGAGCAGTTCTTC. It specifies CASSIGPSSGRAYNEQFF.

This clone was seen once. The rearrangement links TRBV11-3 to TRBJ2-1; 9 bases agree with TRBD2. J gave up 5 bases and V 5 bases, and 7 bases lay outside the gene matches. Germline lookup yields CDR1 SGHNT and CDR2 YENEEA. This CDR3 contains 15 residues. The CDR3 DNA reads TGTGCCAGCAGCCTGGGTAGCGGGAGAGACAATGAGCAGTTCTTC. Amino acid sequence: CASSLGSGRDNEQFF.

V and J are TRBV30 and TRBJ2-2; a possible D gene is TRBD1 (5 bases). This CDR3 is 14 amino acids long. Germline CDR1 reads GTSNPN; CDR2 reads SVGIG (reference sequence). Trimming removed 4 bases from V and 3 bases from J, with 12 bases in between. CDR3 coding DNA: TGTGCCTGGAATAGGGGCTCGTACACCGGGGAGCTGTTTTTT. Amino acid sequence: CAWNRGSYTGELFF.

This chain joins TRBV7-2 and TRBJ2-1; the match to TRBD2 covers 8 bases. J was trimmed by 7 bases and V by 6 bases; bases with no gene match: 14. Germline V gene data show CDR1 as SGHTA and CDR2 as FQGNSA. The CDR3 runs 16 residues. CDR3: CASRPRGGLRKNEQFF. The CDR3 DNA sequence: TGTGCCAGCAGGCCCCGGGGGGGCCTCCGCAAGAATGAGCAGTTCTTC.

The chain is built from TRBV29-1 and TRBJ1-2; 7 positions agree with TRBD1. Germline V lookup: CDR1 SQVTM, CDR2 ANQGSEA. Trimming took 1 base from V and 6 from J; bases not matched to a gene: 2. This CDR3 region has 12 residues. The CDR3 sequence: CSVEARGDGYTF. The CDR3 coding sequence is TGCAGCGTTGAAGCCAGGGGGGATGGCTACACCTTC.